Presented here are 20 T cell receptor beta chains from one specimen sequenced in a study of T cells after somatic rescue of genetic block. This table comes from immunoSEQ multiplex PCR, and its TCRdb copy is limited to in-frame clones, with some not included. Of 13,000 to 15,000 clones listed, just over 70% were seen once; the top ten hold about 25%. Sequencing was performed on peripheral blood mononuclear cells (PBMCs). The origin of the receptors is a man aged 18 to 29.

The rearrangement links TRBV5-4 to TRBJ2-7; 16 bases line up with TRBD2. The V segment lost 3 bases and the J segment 6 bases; nucleotides outside the gene matches: 9. The CDR3 sequence is 17 residues long. The germline V gene encodes CDR1 SGHNT and CDR2 YYREEE (reference sequence). In nucleotides, the CDR3 is TGTGCCAGCAGCTCCGGGGGACTAGCGGGAGGGCTGGGCGAGCAGTACTTC. This encodes CASSSGGLAGGLGEQYF.

This clone has only a few counts. The V and J genes are TRBV7-9 and TRBJ2-5; 8 nucleotides agree with TRBD1. The CDR3 has 14 amino acids. Germline trimming cut 2 bases from V and 4 bases from J; bases unmatched to any gene: 3. CDR1 and CDR2 (germline): SEHNR, FQNEAQ (reference sequence). The CDR3 protein is CASSLQGAGETQYF. The CDR3, as DNA: TGTGCCAGCAGCTTACAGGGGGCTGGAGAGACCCAGTACTTC. Full variable domain (rest looked up from reference TRBV7-9 and TRBJ2-5): DTGVSQNPRHKITKRGQNVTFRCDPISEHNRLYWYRQTLGQGPEFLTYFQNEAQLEKSRLLSDRFSAERPKGSFSTLEIQRTEQGDSAMYLCASSLQGAGETQYFGPGTRLLVL.

With respect to this clone: A read error may account for a junction end that differs from germline. The genes are TRBV11-2 and TRBJ2-7, with D perhaps matching TRBD2 (6 bases). The V gene's germline CDR1 is SGHAT and CDR2 FQNNGV. The length of the CDR3 is 15 residues. CDR3 sequence reads: CVSSSRGDSSYEQYF. The DNA of the CDR3 is TGTGTCAGCAGCTCTAGAGGGGACTCCTCCTACGAGCAGTACTTC. Filled out from reference TRBV11-2 and TRBJ2-7, the complete variable domain reads EAGVAQSPRYKIIEKRQSVAFWCNPISGHATLYWYQQILGQGPKLLIQFQNNGVVDDSQLPKDRFSAERLKGVDSTLKIQPAKLEDSAVYLCVSSSRGDSSYEQYFGPGTRLTVT.

By share, this clone ranks as medium-sized. The gene calls are TRBV23-1 and TRBJ1-5; 7 bases match TRBD1. TRBV23-1 is designated an ORF whose function remains uncertain. The length of the CDR3 is 17 residues. J gave up 0 bases and V 0 bases, and 5 bases lay outside the gene matches. CDR3 bases: TGCGCCAGCAGTCAATCCGGCAGGGGGTATAGCAATCAGCCCCAGCATTTT. It is translated as CASSQSGRGYSNQPQHF.

The table lists this clone with a few counts. The chain uses TRBV4-2 and TRBJ1-1, with D maybe TRBD1 (5 bases). The CDR3 extends over 13 amino acids. Germline-derived CDR1 and CDR2 are LGHNA and YNFKEQ. Deletions cut 0 bases from V and 10 bases from J, with 12 bases between. The CDR3 DNA reads as TGTGCCAGCAGCCAAGATTCGGCAGGGCGAGCTTTCTTT. Encoded protein: CASSQDSAGRAFF.

This chain connects TRBV18 to TRBJ2-5, with 8 bases aligning to TRBD1. This CDR3 is 14 amino acids long. V shed 3 bases, J shed 5 bases, and the junction held 5 bases outside the gene matches. Looked up from germline, CDR1 is KGHSH and CDR2 is LQKENI. The CDR3 DNA is TGTGCCAGCTCACCGCTGGACAGGGTGGAGACCCAGTACTTC. It is translated as CASSPLDRVETQYF.

This clone was counted a single time. This rearrangement joins TRBV18 to TRBJ1-2; a possible D gene is TRBD1 (6 bases). From germline, CDR1 is KGHSH and CDR2 LQKENI. Trimming cost V 1 base and J 4 bases, with 13 bases left between them. There are 15 residues in the CDR3. The CDR3 DNA sequence: TGTGCCAGCTCACCACGGGGGGGCAGACCCTATGGCTACACCTTC. It encodes CASSPRGGRPYGYTF.

This sequence joins TRBV11-2 and TRBJ2-7, with a possible D match to TRBD1 (5 bases). Trimming removed 5 bases from V and 4 bases from J, with 9 bases in between. This CDR3 comprises 12 residues. Germline lookup yields CDR1 SGHAT and CDR2 FQNNGV. The CDR3 protein is CASSRDRYEQYF. The CDR3 region has the DNA TGTGCCAGCAGCCGAGACAGATACGAGCAGTACTTC.

The rearrangement joins TRBV11-2 to TRBJ2-3, with 10 positions matching TRBD1. The CDR3 is made up of 17 amino acids. V lost 6 bases and J lost 4; bases outside the gene matches: 13. Germline CDR1 SGHAT, CDR2 FQNNGV. The CDR3 DNA reads TGTGCCAGCAGTCCCGACCGACCCGGGACAGGGGCAGATACGCAGTATTTT. Translated: CASSPDRPGTGADTQYF.

The chain recombines TRBV6-5 with TRBJ1-1; D is undetermined. The CDR3 contains 13 residues. The V end was cut by 7 bases, the J end by 1 base, with 10 bases between. CDR1 and CDR2 from the germline V gene are MNHEY and SVGAGI. CDR3 amino acids: CASKRISNTEAFF. The CDR3 DNA reads as TGTGCCAGCAAGAGGATATCGAACACTGAAGCTTTCTTT.

The chain couples TRBV18 to TRBJ2-7; 11 nucleotides agree with TRBD1. CDR3 size: 14 residues. Trimming removed 3 bases from V and 2 bases from J; junction bases left unmatched: 0. Germline V gene lookup returns CDR1 KGHSH and CDR2 LQKENI. In DNA, the CDR3 is TGTGCCAGCTCACCGGGACAGGGGGCCTACGAGCAGTACTTC. Protein: CASSPGQGAYEQYF.

The J gene is TRBJ1-2, the V gene TRBV6-1; D remains ambiguous. From germline, CDR1 is MNHNS and CDR2 SASEGT. The CDR3 is 15 residues long. Trimming removed 1 base at V and 0 bases at J, with 9 bases between. The CDR3 reads CASSEGWAANYGYTF. CDR3 DNA sequence: TGTGCCAGCAGTGAAGGATGGGCAGCTAACTATGGCTACACCTTC.

This clone is termed medium-sized. The chain is built from TRBV5-4 and TRBJ1-1; 7 positions agree with TRBD1. The V gene end was trimmed by 2 bases and the J gene end by 0 bases; junction bases not matched to a gene: 4. The CDR3 runs 15 residues. CDR1 SGHNT and CDR2 YYREEE come from the germline V gene (reference sequence). CDR3 region: CASSLGGSLNTEAFF. CDR3 sequence (DNA): TGTGCCAGCAGCTTAGGGGGCTCCCTGAACACTGAAGCTTTCTTT.

This chain connects TRBV27 to TRBJ2-3; 7 bases agree with TRBD2. V dropped 9 bases and J dropped 8; count of bases not matched to a gene: 17. The germline V gene has CDR1 MNHEY and CDR2 SMNVEV (reference sequence). The CDR3 is 15 residues long. In DNA form, the CDR3 reads TGTGCCAGTGGGACGGGACTAAGAGGTCCACTTACGCAGTATTTT. Amino acid sequence: CASGTGLRGPLTQYF.

In the case of this clone: Its ends do not fully match the called genes, so a read error is possible. The rearrangement joins TRBV27 to TRBJ2-3; D may correspond to TRBD1 or TRBD2 (5 bases each). The germline CDR1 and CDR2 sequences are MNHEY and SMNVEV (reference sequence). The length of the CDR3 is 14 residues. The chain's CDR3 is CASSLSRLGVPILF. CDR3 in DNA: TGTGCCAGCAGTTTATCCCGTTTGGGGGTCCCCATTCTTTTT.

V and J are TRBV28 and TRBJ2-3; D is possibly TRBD2 (6 bases). The CDR3 spans 17 residues. CDR1 is MDHEN and CDR2 is SYDVKM in the germline V gene. V was cut by 6 bases and J by 5 bases, with 24 bases left in between. CDR3 coding DNA: TGTGCCAGCAGCCGACCGCAGCGGTGGGGGGAAAAAGATACGCAGTATTTT. This codes for CASSRPQRWGEKDTQYF. The whole variable domain, remainder taken from reference TRBV28 and TRBJ2-3, is DVKVTQSSRYLVKRTGEKVFLECVQDMDHENMFWYRQDPGLGLRLIYFSYDVKMKEKGDIPEGYSVSREKKERFSLILESASTNQTSMYLCASSRPQRWGEKDTQYFGPGTRLTVL.

The genes are TRBV7-8 and TRBJ2-7, with 8 bases aligning to TRBD1. This CDR3 spans 17 amino acids. Germline CDR1 is SGHVS and CDR2 is FQNEAQ. Trimming took 2 bases from V and 2 from J; bases not matched to a gene: 11. CDR3 sequence: CASSLIAGQGIAYEQYF. In nucleotides, the CDR3 is TGTGCCAGCAGCTTAATCGCCGGACAGGGTATTGCCTACGAGCAGTACTTC. Supplemented by reference TRBV7-8 and TRBJ2-7, the full variable domain reads GAGVSQSPRYKVAKRGQDVALRCDPISGHVSLFWYQQALGQGPEFLTYFQNEAQLDKSGLPSDRFFAERPEGSVSTLKIQRTQQEDSAVYLCASSLIAGQGIAYEQYFGPGTRLTVT.

The chain uses TRBV29-1 and TRBJ2-1, with TRBD2 matching over 11 bases. Per the germline V gene, CDR1 is SQVTM and CDR2 is ANQGSEA. This CDR3 region has 17 residues. J gave up 5 bases and V 7 bases, and 16 bases lay outside the gene matches. CDR3 coding DNA: TGCAGCGCCCTCGTGGGCCTACTAGCGGGGGCGAACAATGAGCAGTTCTTC. Translation gives CSALVGLLAGANNEQFF.

The chain links TRBV6-6 to TRBJ2-3; 9 bases map to TRBD1. The CDR3 runs to 14 residues. With V trimmed by 4 bases and J by 4 bases, 3 bases remained unmatched. The germline V gene has CDR1 MNHNY and CDR2 SVGAGI (reference sequence). CDR3 nucleotide sequence: TGTGCCAGCAGTTTACAGGGGGCCCCAGATACGCAGTATTTT. Protein: CASSLQGAPDTQYF.

The V call is TRBV5-1, the J call TRBJ2-1; TRBD2 matches at 11 bases. The CDR3 has 16 residues. V lost 2 bases and J lost 0; bases outside the gene matches: 1. Germline CDR1 SGHRS, CDR2 YFSETQ. CDR3 nucleotide sequence: TGCGCCAGCAGCTTAACTAGCGGGAGCTCCTACAATGAGCAGTTCTTC. Residues: CASSLTSGSSYNEQFF.